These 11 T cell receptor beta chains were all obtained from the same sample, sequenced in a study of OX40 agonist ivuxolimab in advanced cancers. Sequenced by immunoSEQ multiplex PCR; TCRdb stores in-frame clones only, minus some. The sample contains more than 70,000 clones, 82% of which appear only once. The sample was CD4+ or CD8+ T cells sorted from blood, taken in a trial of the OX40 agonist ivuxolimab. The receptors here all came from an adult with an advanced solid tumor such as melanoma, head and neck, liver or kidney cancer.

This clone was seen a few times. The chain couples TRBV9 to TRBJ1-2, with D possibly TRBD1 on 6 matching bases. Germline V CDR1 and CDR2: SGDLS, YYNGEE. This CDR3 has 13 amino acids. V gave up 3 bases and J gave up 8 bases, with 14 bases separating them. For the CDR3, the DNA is TGTGCCAGCAGCGGACAGGCCCGGGTGGGCTACACCTTC. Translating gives CASSGQARVGYTF.

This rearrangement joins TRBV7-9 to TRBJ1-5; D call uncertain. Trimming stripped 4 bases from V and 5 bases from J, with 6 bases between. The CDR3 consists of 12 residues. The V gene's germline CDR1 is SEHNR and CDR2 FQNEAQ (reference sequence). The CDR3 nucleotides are TGTGCCAGCAGCTCCAAGGATCAGCCCCAGCATTTT. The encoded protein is CASSSKDQPQHF.

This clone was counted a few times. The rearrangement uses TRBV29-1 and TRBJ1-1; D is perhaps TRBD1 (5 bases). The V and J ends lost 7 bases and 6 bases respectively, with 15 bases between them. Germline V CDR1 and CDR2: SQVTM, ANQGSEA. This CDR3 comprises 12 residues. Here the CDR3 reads CSARDVFAEAFF. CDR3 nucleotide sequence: TGCAGCGCTAGGGACGTCTTCGCTGAAGCTTTCTTT. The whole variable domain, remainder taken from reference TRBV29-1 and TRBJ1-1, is SAVISQKPSRDICQRGTSLTIQCQVDSQVTMMFWYRQQPGQSLTLIATANQGSEATYESGFVIDKFPISRPNLTFSTLTVSNMSPEDSSIYLCSARDVFAEAFFGQGTRLTVV.

The DNA of the CDR3 is TGTGCCAGCAGCTTGGATGCTCCCTATAGCTCTGGGGCCAACGTCCTGACTTTC. This translates into CASSLDAPYSSGANVLTF. The genes are TRBV7-2 and TRBJ2-6; D gene ambiguous. Germline lookup yields CDR1 SGHTA and CDR2 FQGNSA. The length of the CDR3 is 18 residues. V shed 3 bases and J shed 0 bases, with 15 bases lying between them.

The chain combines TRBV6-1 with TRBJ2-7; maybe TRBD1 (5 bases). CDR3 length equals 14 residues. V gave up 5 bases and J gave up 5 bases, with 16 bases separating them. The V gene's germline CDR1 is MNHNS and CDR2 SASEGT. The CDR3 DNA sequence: TGTGCCAGCAGTCCACAGGTTCTAGTAAACGAGCAGTACTTC. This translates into CASSPQVLVNEQYF.

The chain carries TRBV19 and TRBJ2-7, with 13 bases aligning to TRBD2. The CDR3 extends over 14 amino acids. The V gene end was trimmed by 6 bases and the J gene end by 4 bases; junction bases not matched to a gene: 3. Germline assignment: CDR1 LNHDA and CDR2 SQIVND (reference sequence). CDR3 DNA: TGTGCCAGTAGCTGGGGACTAGCGGGGTACGAGCAGTACTTC. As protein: CASSWGLAGYEQYF.

The CDR3 region is CASSLERGSDTQYF. DNA for the CDR3: TGTGCCAGCAGCCTCGAGCGGGGTTCAGATACGCAGTATTTT. The chain carries TRBV4-2 and TRBJ2-3; 7 nucleotides match TRBD2. Germline CDR1 is LGHNA and CDR2 is YNFKEQ. V dropped 4 bases and J dropped 4; count of bases not matched to a gene: 5. The CDR3 has 14 amino acids.

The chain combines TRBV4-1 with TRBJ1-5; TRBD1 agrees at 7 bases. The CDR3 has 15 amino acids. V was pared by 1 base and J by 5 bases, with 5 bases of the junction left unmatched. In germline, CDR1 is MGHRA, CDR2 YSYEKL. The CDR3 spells CASSQGQGGDQPQHF. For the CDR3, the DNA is TGCGCCAGCAGCCAAGGACAGGGAGGCGATCAGCCCCAGCATTTT.

Written as DNA, the CDR3 is TGTGCCAGCAGTGCGTCCAATTCACCCCTCCACTTT. Amino acids: CASSASNSPLHF. The chain recombines TRBV25-1 with TRBJ1-6, with D unclear. There are 12 residues in the CDR3. CDR1 MGHDK and CDR2 SYGVNS come from the germline V gene. V was shortened by 4 bases and J by 7 bases, with 5 bases between the two germline ends.

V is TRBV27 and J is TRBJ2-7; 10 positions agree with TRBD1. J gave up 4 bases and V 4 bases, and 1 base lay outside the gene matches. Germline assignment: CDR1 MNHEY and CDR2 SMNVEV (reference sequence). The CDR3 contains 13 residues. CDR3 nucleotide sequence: TGTGCCAGCAGTTGGGACAGGGGATACGAGCAGTACTTC. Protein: CASSWDRGYEQYF.

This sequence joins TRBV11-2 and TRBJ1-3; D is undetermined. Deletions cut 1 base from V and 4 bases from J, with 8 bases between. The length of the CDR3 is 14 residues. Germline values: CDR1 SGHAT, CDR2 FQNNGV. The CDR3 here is CASSLGSDGNTIYF. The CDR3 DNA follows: TGTGCCAGCAGCTTAGGCAGCGACGGAAACACCATATATTTT. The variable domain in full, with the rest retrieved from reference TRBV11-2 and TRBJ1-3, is EAGVAQSPRYKIIEKRQSVAFWCNPISGHATLYWYQQILGQGPKLLIQFQNNGVVDDSQLPKDRFSAERLKGVDSTLKIQPAKLEDSAVYLCASSLGSDGNTIYFGEGSWLTVV.